This entry concerns a single TCR beta chain. This specimen belongs to a study of blood T cell repertoires in COVID-19. The overall study: From the United States, Italy and Spain came samples of acute and convalescent COVID-19. Sources were T cells, B-cell-depleted T cells, or PBMCs; the material itself was cDNA or gDNA.

Under the authors' procedure: Reference gene primers were amplified, and this amplification served to estimate nucleated cell counts. Libraries were prepared by immunoSEQ multiplex PCR; TCRdb keeps only in-frame clonotypes and omits some of them. From that table come the V and J calls and clone size; the DNA was used to work out D and trimming. Among about 300,000 clones, around 82% were seen once, and the ten largest hold approximately 9%. The TCR originated in a woman between 45 and 65 years old who had recovered from COVID-19. Sequencing was performed on peripheral blood.

The DNA for the CDR3 is TGTGCTAGTGGTTTGGGCCAGATACAGGGGGAGACCCAGTACTTC. Translated, it gives CASGLGQIQGETQYF. The V call is TRBV12-5, the J call TRBJ2-5; 7 bases agree with TRBD1. Trimming at V came to 1 base and at J to 5 bases, leaving 7 bases not matched to a gene. The germline CDR1 and CDR2 sequences are LGHNT and FRNRAP. The CDR3 loop spans 15 amino acids.